The rows below give T cell receptor beta chains drawn from one sample of a study of identical twins. One entry per CDR3 protein results from TCRdb running MiXCR on the 5' RACE reads. The sample has a few hundred thousand distinct CDR3 sequences, about 18% seen once; the top ten hold around 10%. Sequenced sample: naive T cells sorted from blood. The source is a middle-aged man in good health. Each CDR3 is given with its conserved first and last residue. A D gene is named only where the DNA matches it firmly. Where a row states a size, it is once, few, many or the class of an expanded clone; other rows omit it.

V gene: TRBV7-9; J gene: TRBJ2-3; clone size: many; D gene: TRBD1; CDR3 protein: CASSSRDRGSTDTQYF; CDR3 DNA: TGTGCCAGCAGCTCCCGGGACAGGGGATCAACAGATACGCAGTATTTT
V gene: TRBV7-2; J gene: TRBJ2-4; clone size: many; D gene: TRBD2; CDR3 protein: CASSLAAGGPDIQYF; CDR3 DNA: TGTGCCAGCAGCTTAGCGGCGGGGGGCCCGGACATTCAGTACTTC
V gene: TRBV20-1; J gene: TRBJ2-3; clone size: few; D gene: TRBD1; CDR3 protein: CSARALQGDPDTQYF; CDR3 DNA: TGCAGTGCTAGAGCTCTTCAGGGGGATCCAGATACGCAGTATTTT
V gene: TRBV2; J gene: TRBJ1-4; clone size: .; D gene: .; CDR3 protein: CASSVDGTRNEKLFF; CDR3 DNA: TGTGCCAGCAGCGTAGACGGGACAAGGAATGAAAAACTGTTTTTT
V gene: TRBV4-1; J gene: TRBJ2-2; clone size: few; D gene: .; CDR3 protein: CASSQGTVGWAGELFF; CDR3 DNA: TGCGCCAGCAGCCAAGGCACGGTGGGGTGGGCCGGGGAGCTGTTTTTT
V gene: TRBV11-2; J gene: TRBJ2-4; clone size: few; D gene: TRBD1; CDR3 protein: CASSSYRTGTTQNIQYF; CDR3 DNA: TGTGCCAGCAGCTCTTACCGGACAGGGACGACCCAAAACATTCAGTACTTC
V gene: TRBV24-1; J gene: TRBJ2-7; clone size: .; D gene: .; CDR3 protein: CATRDPKGEQYF; CDR3 DNA: TGTGCCACCAGGGACCCGAAGGGCGAGCAGTACTTC
V gene: TRBV20-1; J gene: TRBJ2-3; clone size: .; D gene: TRBD2; CDR3 protein: CSARDWGLATDTQYF; CDR3 DNA: TGCAGTGCTAGAGATTGGGGACTAGCGACAGATACGCAGTATTTT
V gene: TRBV12-5; J gene: TRBJ2-7; clone size: .; D gene: TRBD1; CDR3 protein: CASGLVLSGQGDYEQYF; CDR3 DNA: TGTGCTAGTGGTTTGGTACTGTCGGGGCAGGGGGACTACGAGCAGTACTTC
V gene: TRBV6-2/TRBV6-3; J gene: TRBJ2-1; clone size: few; D gene: TRBD1; CDR3 protein: CASSYWGQYNEQFF; CDR3 DNA: TGTGCCAGCAGCTACTGGGGACAGTACAATGAGCAGTTCTTC
V gene: TRBV27; J gene: TRBJ2-4; clone size: .; D gene: TRBD2; CDR3 protein: CASSARLSGGLAKNIQYF; CDR3 DNA: TGTGCCAGCAGTGCCCGCCTTAGCGGGGGACTAGCCAAAAACATTCAGTACTTC
V gene: TRBV20-1; J gene: TRBJ2-7; clone size: few; D gene: .; CDR3 protein: CSAVQPHYEQYF; CDR3 DNA: TGCAGTGCTGTCCAGCCCCACTACGAGCAGTACTTC
V gene: TRBV12-3/TRBV12-4; J gene: TRBJ2-7; clone size: few; D gene: TRBD2; CDR3 protein: CASSLGLAGGHEQYF; CDR3 DNA: TGTGCCAGCAGTTTGGGACTAGCGGGGGGACACGAGCAGTACTTC
V gene: TRBV5-1; J gene: TRBJ1-3; clone size: many; D gene: TRBD1; CDR3 protein: CASSWTGSGNTIYF; CDR3 DNA: TGCGCCAGCAGCTGGACAGGGTCCGGAAACACCATATATTTT
V gene: TRBV12-3/TRBV12-4; J gene: TRBJ2-5; clone size: many; D gene: TRBD2; CDR3 protein: CASSLIAGGQETQYF; CDR3 DNA: TGTGCCAGCAGTCTAATAGCGGGGGGGCAAGAGACCCAGTACTTC
V gene: TRBV12-3/TRBV12-4; J gene: TRBJ2-1; clone size: few; D gene: TRBD1; CDR3 protein: CASSRGGTGVNNEQFF; CDR3 DNA: TGTGCCAGCAGTAGAGGCGGGACAGGGGTAAACAATGAGCAGTTCTTC
V gene: TRBV10-2; J gene: TRBJ2-2; clone size: .; D gene: .; CDR3 protein: CATRPEVDTGELFF; CDR3 DNA: TGCGCCACCAGACCGGAGGTCGACACCGGGGAGCTGTTTTTT
V gene: TRBV6-1; J gene: TRBJ1-5; clone size: few; D gene: .; CDR3 protein: CASTSEQAHQPQHF; CDR3 DNA: TGTGCCAGCACCAGCGAACAGGCTCATCAGCCCCAGCATTTT
V gene: TRBV20-1; J gene: TRBJ1-1; clone size: many; D gene: .; CDR3 protein: CSAIGTGNTEAFF; CDR3 DNA: TGCAGTGCTATAGGGACGGGAAACACTGAAGCTTTCTTT
V gene: TRBV21-1; J gene: TRBJ1-6; clone size: many; D gene: .; CDR3 protein: CASSKVWTGGASPLHF; CDR3 DNA: TGTGCCAGCAGCAAAGTATGGACAGGGGGCGCTTCACCCCTCCACTTT
V gene: TRBV5-1; J gene: TRBJ1-1; clone size: many; D gene: .; CDR3 protein: CASSFTGLADPLNTEAFF; CDR3 DNA: TGCGCCAGCAGCTTCACAGGGTTAGCGGACCCCTTGAACACTGAAGCTTTCTTT
V gene: TRBV28; J gene: TRBJ2-7; clone size: few; D gene: .; CDR3 protein: CASKPTGMIYEQYF; CDR3 DNA: TGTGCCAGCAAACCGACAGGAATGATCTACGAGCAGTACTTC
V gene: TRBV10-3; J gene: TRBJ2-6; clone size: .; D gene: .; CDR3 protein: CAIAREGSGANVLTF; CDR3 DNA: TGTGCCATCGCGAGAGAGGGCTCTGGGGCCAACGTCCTGACTTTC
V gene: TRBV7-8; J gene: TRBJ2-2; clone size: .; D gene: .; CDR3 protein: CASSLRPGVGGELFF; CDR3 DNA: TGTGCCAGCAGCTTAAGACCCGGGGTAGGCGGGGAGCTGTTTTTT
V gene: TRBV6-2/TRBV6-3; J gene: TRBJ2-5; clone size: .; D gene: .; CDR3 protein: CASSYSMGRQETQYF; CDR3 DNA: TGTGCCAGCAGTTACTCGATGGGGCGGCAAGAGACCCAGTACTTC
V gene: TRBV24-1; J gene: TRBJ2-1; clone size: .; D gene: .; CDR3 protein: CATSDTRRGINEQFF; CDR3 DNA: TGTGCCACCAGTGATACACGCAGGGGTATTAATGAGCAGTTCTTC
V gene: TRBV11-2; J gene: TRBJ2-5; clone size: many; D gene: .; CDR3 protein: CASSSLGETQYF; CDR3 DNA: TGTGCCAGCAGCTCCCTTGGAGAGACCCAGTACTTC
V gene: TRBV6-2/TRBV6-3; J gene: TRBJ1-1; clone size: few; D gene: .; CDR3 protein: CASSRGTTTEAFF; CDR3 DNA: TGTGCCAGCAGTCGAGGGACAACAACTGAAGCTTTCTTT
V gene: TRBV20-1; J gene: TRBJ2-5; clone size: many; D gene: TRBD1; CDR3 protein: CSARDQGRGWLETQYF; CDR3 DNA: TGCAGTGCTAGAGATCAGGGCAGGGGGTGGTTGGAGACCCAGTACTTC
V gene: TRBV12-3/TRBV12-4; J gene: TRBJ2-3; clone size: .; D gene: .; CDR3 protein: CASTRGPTDTQYF; CDR3 DNA: TGTGCCAGCACCCGGGGCCCCACAGATACGCAGTATTTT
V gene: TRBV12-3/TRBV12-4; J gene: TRBJ2-2; clone size: many; D gene: .; CDR3 protein: CASSLAFGRGGTGELFF; CDR3 DNA: TGTGCCAGCAGTTTAGCATTCGGGCGGGGTGGCACCGGGGAGCTGTTTTTT
V gene: TRBV6-5; J gene: TRBJ1-3; clone size: many; D gene: .; CDR3 protein: CASSYSRDAGNTIYF; CDR3 DNA: TGTGCCAGCAGTTACTCCAGGGACGCCGGAAACACCATATATTTT
V gene: TRBV4-2; J gene: TRBJ2-1; clone size: .; D gene: .; CDR3 protein: CASSQDLLGTYNEQFF; CDR3 DNA: TGTGCCAGCAGCCAAGATCTCCTGGGGACCTACAATGAGCAGTTCTTC
V gene: TRBV20-1; J gene: TRBJ2-1; clone size: few; D gene: .; CDR3 protein: CSAESGPSSYNEQFF; CDR3 DNA: TGCAGTGCTGAGAGCGGGCCGAGCTCCTACAATGAGCAGTTCTTC
V gene: TRBV18; J gene: TRBJ2-7; clone size: many; D gene: .; CDR3 protein: CASSPKLVYEQYF; CDR3 DNA: TGTGCCAGCTCACCTAAACTCGTCTACGAGCAGTACTTC
V gene: TRBV7-6; J gene: TRBJ2-1; clone size: few; D gene: TRBD2; CDR3 protein: CASSLGGGLAGAFYNEQFF; CDR3 DNA: TGTGCCAGCAGCTTAGGCGGAGGACTAGCGGGAGCTTTCTACAATGAGCAGTTCTTC
V gene: TRBV6-1; J gene: TRBJ2-7; clone size: .; D gene: TRBD2; CDR3 protein: CASVKPGLAGFEQYF; CDR3 DNA: TGTGCCAGCGTAAAGCCGGGACTAGCGGGGTTCGAGCAGTACTTC
V gene: TRBV10-3; J gene: TRBJ2-3; clone size: many; D gene: .; CDR3 protein: CAISETRQGVSTDTQYF; CDR3 DNA: TGTGCCATCAGTGAGACTCGGCAGGGTGTTAGCACAGATACGCAGTATTTT
V gene: TRBV27; J gene: TRBJ2-2; clone size: .; D gene: .; CDR3 protein: CASSLRAYPGELFF; CDR3 DNA: TGTGCCAGCAGTTTACGGGCCTACCCCGGGGAGCTGTTTTTT
V gene: TRBV20-1; J gene: TRBJ2-7; clone size: .; D gene: .; CDR3 protein: CSAKPGGNYEQYF; CDR3 DNA: TGCAGTGCTAAGCCGGGTGGGAACTACGAGCAGTACTTC
V gene: TRBV5-6; J gene: TRBJ2-7; clone size: .; D gene: .; CDR3 protein: CASSLDQYYEQYF; CDR3 DNA: TGTGCCAGCAGCTTGGATCAGTACTACGAGCAGTACTTC
V gene: TRBV29-1; J gene: TRBJ2-7; clone size: few; D gene: .; CDR3 protein: CSAGEAYEQYF; CDR3 DNA: TGCAGCGCGGGAGAAGCCTACGAGCAGTACTTC
V gene: TRBV3-1; J gene: TRBJ2-4; clone size: .; D gene: .; CDR3 protein: CASSHNAAKNIQYF; CDR3 DNA: TGTGCCAGCAGCCACAATGCCGCCAAAAACATTCAGTACTTC
V gene: TRBV6-1; J gene: TRBJ1-2; clone size: many; D gene: TRBD1; CDR3 protein: CASRTGGSRYGYTF; CDR3 DNA: TGTGCCAGCAGGACAGGGGGCTCCCGCTATGGCTACACCTTC
V gene: TRBV20-1; J gene: TRBJ2-2; clone size: few; D gene: TRBD1; CDR3 protein: CSAKGTGIGELFF; CDR3 DNA: TGCAGTGCTAAAGGGACAGGGATCGGGGAGCTGTTTTTT
V gene: TRBV12-3/TRBV12-4; J gene: TRBJ2-5; clone size: many; D gene: TRBD2; CDR3 protein: CASRPGRGETQYF; CDR3 DNA: TGTGCCAGCAGGCCCGGGAGGGGAGAGACCCAGTACTTC
V gene: TRBV5-1; J gene: TRBJ1-1; clone size: many; D gene: .; CDR3 protein: CASSLGSGMNTEAFF; CDR3 DNA: TGCGCCAGCAGCTTGGGGTCAGGGATGAACACTGAAGCTTTCTTT
V gene: TRBV28; J gene: TRBJ2-6; clone size: .; D gene: .; CDR3 protein: CASSSLGRISGANVLTF; CDR3 DNA: TGTGCCAGCAGTTCCCTAGGGCGGATCTCTGGGGCCAACGTCCTGACTTTC
V gene: TRBV20-1; J gene: TRBJ1-5; clone size: many; D gene: .; CDR3 protein: CSATNLVNQPQHF; CDR3 DNA: TGCAGTGCTACCAATCTGGTTAATCAGCCCCAGCATTTT
V gene: TRBV6-5; J gene: TRBJ1-4; clone size: few; D gene: .; CDR3 protein: CASSYSQGPGEKLFF; CDR3 DNA: TGTGCCAGCAGTTACTCACAGGGTCCTGGCGAAAAACTGTTTTTT
V gene: TRBV12-3/TRBV12-4; J gene: TRBJ1-5; clone size: .; D gene: .; CDR3 protein: CASSLALGNQPQHF; CDR3 DNA: TGTGCCAGCAGTTTAGCCCTAGGCAATCAGCCCCAGCATTTT
V gene: TRBV7-2; J gene: TRBJ2-7; clone size: .; D gene: .; CDR3 protein: CASSPGPGTHEQYF; CDR3 DNA: TGTGCCAGCAGCCCCGGGCCGGGAACCCACGAGCAGTACTTC